The 28 T cell receptor beta chains below all came from one sample that was sequenced in a study of shared clonotypes between healthy human individuals. The data were produced by immunoSEQ multiplex PCR, yet TCRdb's version contains in-frame clones alone and is incomplete. Counted here are about 1 million clones, 75% occurring once; the ten biggest clones make up approximately 1.5%. Sequenced sample: memory CD4+ T cells sorted from blood. Subset: CD45RA-negative fraction. The source is a man younger than 35 in good health.

The gene calls are TRBV5-6 and TRBJ2-7; D may be TRBD2 (5 bases). Looked up from germline, CDR1 is SGHDT and CDR2 is YYEEEE. This CDR3 comprises 15 residues. V lost 3 bases, J lost 4 bases, and 17 bases lay in between. CDR3 protein: CASSSGGWYAYEQYF. The CDR3 bases are TGTGCCAGCAGCTCGGGCGGGTGGTACGCATACGAGCAGTACTTC.

This chain links TRBV7-2 with TRBJ2-3; D is uncertain. Germline values: CDR1 SGHTA, CDR2 FQGNSA. The CDR3 totals 13 residues. Trimming stripped 5 bases from V and 2 bases from J, with 8 bases between. For the CDR3, the DNA is TGTGCCAGCAGCGTATCAATCACAGATACGCAGTATTTT. It is translated as CASSVSITDTQYF.

J is TRBJ2-7 and V is TRBV27; 7 bases are shared with TRBD2. The CDR3 covers 15 residues. Germline V CDR1 and CDR2: MNHEY, SMNVEV (reference sequence). With V trimmed by 5 bases and J by 0 bases, 7 bases remained unmatched. The CDR3 loop is CASSRTGGSSYEQYF. The CDR3 coding sequence is TGTGCCAGCAGTCGGACGGGGGGAAGCTCCTACGAGCAGTACTTC.

The chain joins TRBV10-3 to TRBJ2-3; 7 bases are shared with TRBD2. The junction had 6 bases not matched to a gene; V was cut back by 8 bases and J by 1 base. Germline loops: CDR1 ENHRY, CDR2 SYGVKD. The CDR3 sequence is 14 residues long. The CDR3 region has the DNA TGTGCCATCGGGTCTAGCGGACGCACAGATACGCAGTATTTT. Residues: CAIGSSGRTDTQYF.

The V and J genes are TRBV19 and TRBJ1-3; the D is unclear. CDR3 length equals 16 residues. Germline V gene sequence: CDR1 LNHDA, CDR2 SQIVND (reference sequence). Between the trimmed V and J ends, which lost 4 bases and 0 bases, there was a span of 13 bases. The CDR3 region has the DNA TGTGCCAGTAGTAAGGCCCAGCAGCTCTCTGGAAACACCATATATTTT. Its translation: CASSKAQQLSGNTIYF.

In nucleotides, the CDR3 is TGTGCCAGCAGCTCCACTTTAGGGTTAGGCAATGAGCAGTTCTTC. It specifies CASSSTLGLGNEQFF. The chain links TRBV9 to TRBJ2-1; no reliable D call. Trimming removed 4 bases at V and 6 bases at J, with 17 bases between. The CDR3 consists of 15 residues. Germline V gene sequence: CDR1 SGDLS, CDR2 YYNGEE.

The chain couples TRBV28 to TRBJ2-4; 11 bases are shared with TRBD2. V lost 8 bases, J lost 7 bases, and 10 bases stayed unmatched. The CDR3 is 15 residues long. Per the germline V gene, CDR1 is MDHEN and CDR2 is SYDVKM. The CDR3 DNA reads TGTGCCAGCGGACTTAGCGGGGGGGCGAGGAACATTCAGTACTTC. It encodes CASGLSGGARNIQYF.

In the case of this clone: A single base separates this from a much larger clone, so it may be a read error. The genes are TRBV11-3 and TRBJ1-3; D gene unclear. This CDR3 contains 12 residues. V lost 5 bases to trimming and J lost 0 bases, with 2 bases between them. In germline, CDR1 is SGHNT, CDR2 YENEEA. CDR3 loop: CASSHSGNTIYF. In nucleotides, the CDR3 is TGTGCCAGCAGCCACTCTGGAAACACCATATATTTT.

The chain employs TRBV6-1 and TRBJ2-5; no reliable D call. In germline, CDR1 is MNHNS, CDR2 SASEGT. Trimming took 6 bases from V and 2 from J, leaving 13 bases between them. This CDR3 spans 14 amino acids. The CDR3 DNA follows: TGTGCCAGCAGGCCCGACAAGCTACAAGAGACCCAGTACTTC. Amino acids: CASRPDKLQETQYF.

The rearrangement links TRBV30 to TRBJ2-2, with 8 bases matching TRBD2. The CDR3 loop spans 18 amino acids. Losses at the gene ends were 2 bases for V and 4 bases for J; bases not matched to a gene: 15. Germline-derived CDR1 and CDR2 are GTSNPN and SVGIG (reference sequence). The CDR3 DNA follows: TGTGCCTGGAGTAGGACTAGCAGGTTGGGTCGTGGCACCGGGGAGCTGTTTTTT. Translated: CAWSRTSRLGRGTGELFF.

The chain has TRBV30 and TRBJ2-5; possibly TRBD1 for D (6 bases). The V end lost 3 bases, the J end lost 4 bases, and 21 bases lay between the germline ends. CDR1 is GTSNPN and CDR2 is SVGIG in the germline V gene (reference sequence). The CDR3 has 16 amino acids. The CDR3 DNA sequence: TGTGCCTGGAGATACTGGGGGCGAGAAGGGGCAGAGACCCAGTACTTC. This translates into CAWRYWGREGAETQYF.

This clone has at least ten counts. V is TRBV15 and J is TRBJ1-5; TRBD1 aligns across 9 bases. The V and J ends lost 4 bases and 0 bases, in that order; junction bases with no gene match: 1. This CDR3 has 15 amino acids. The germline gives CDR1 LNHNV, CDR2 YYDKDF (reference sequence). The CDR3 region has the DNA TGTGCCACCAGCAAGGGACAGGGTAGCAATCAGCCCCAGCATTTT. Its translation: CATSKGQGSNQPQHF.

This chain connects TRBV29-1 to TRBJ1-2; D perhaps matches TRBD1 (5 bases). Germline CDR1 is SQVTM and CDR2 is ANQGSEA. The length of the CDR3 is 11 residues. V gave up 7 bases and J gave up 7 bases, with 13 bases separating them. This chain's CDR3 is CSAVARAGYTF. The CDR3 DNA reads as TGCAGCGCGGTGGCCAGGGCTGGCTACACCTTC.

V usage is TRBV5-1 and J usage is TRBJ1-6; D might be TRBD1 (5 bases). This CDR3 is 15 amino acids long. The V end was cut by 0 bases, the J end by 7 bases, with 11 bases between. Per germline, CDR1 SGHRS and CDR2 YFSETQ. The CDR3 loop is CASSLERRENSPLHF. The CDR3 region has the DNA TGCGCCAGCAGCTTGGAACGCAGGGAAAATTCACCCCTCCACTTT.

The chain carries TRBV7-6 and TRBJ1-1; D is unclear. This CDR3 has 14 residues. V gave up 2 bases and J gave up 6 bases, with 13 bases separating them. Germline CDR1 is SGHVS and CDR2 is FNYEAQ. Here the CDR3 DNA reads TGTGCCAGCAGCTTACGGGGAGGAAGCGCTGAAGCTTTCTTT. It yields the protein CASSLRGGSAEAFF.

The rearrangement links TRBV6-5 to TRBJ2-7; 7 positions match TRBD1. CDR3 length: 15 residues. V dropped 6 bases and J dropped 0; count of bases not matched to a gene: 8. CDR1 and CDR2 (germline): MNHEY, SVGAGI. CDR3 bases: TGTGCCAGCAGCCAAAGGACAGGCGACTCCTACGAGCAGTACTTC. Encoded protein: CASSQRTGDSYEQYF.

This clone appeared a single time. The chain recombines TRBV2 with TRBJ2-7, with a possible D match to TRBD1 (5 bases). This CDR3 is built from 14 residues. Germline lookup yields CDR1 SNHLY and CDR2 FYNNEI. The V end was cut by 3 bases, the J end by 7 bases, with 16 bases between. In DNA form, the CDR3 reads TGTGCCAGCAGTGACAGGGCAGTATTTTCGGAGCAGTACTTC. As protein: CASSDRAVFSEQYF.

The V gene is TRBV11-2, the J gene TRBJ2-2; D is tentatively TRBD1 or TRBD2 (5 bases each). The V and J ends lost 0 bases and 4 bases respectively, with 9 bases between them. This CDR3 has 15 residues. The V gene's germline CDR1 is SGHAT and CDR2 FQNNGV. This CDR3 reads CASSLEGVGTGELFF. CDR3 DNA: TGTGCCAGCAGCTTAGAGGGGGTCGGCACCGGGGAGCTGTTTTTT.

The chain links TRBV25-1 to TRBJ2-5, with 11 nucleotides matching TRBD2. The CDR3 sequence is 17 residues long. Per the germline V gene, CDR1 is MGHDK and CDR2 is SYGVNS. V gave up 2 bases and J gave up 2 bases; unmatched junction bases: 7. Here the CDR3 reads CASSEVAGGPSQETQYF. DNA for the CDR3: TGTGCCAGCAGTGAAGTAGCGGGAGGGCCCTCTCAAGAGACCCAGTACTTC.

The chain recombines TRBV7-2 with TRBJ1-5; D possibly corresponds to TRBD1 (5 bases). Per the germline V gene, CDR1 is SGHTA and CDR2 is FQGNSA. This CDR3 comprises 16 residues. V shed 3 bases and J shed 1 base, with 13 bases lying between them. CDR3 nucleotide sequence: TGTGCCAGCAGCTTGTTCGGGACCGAGAGCAATCAGCCCCAGCATTTT. Its translation: CASSLFGTESNQPQHF.

This chain uses TRBV6-5 with TRBJ1-4; D is uncertain. The CDR3 runs to 15 residues. V lost 7 bases, J lost 3 bases, and 15 bases lay in between. Germline lookup yields CDR1 MNHEY and CDR2 SVGAGI. CDR3 residues: CASTPGQSANEKLFF. Written as DNA, the CDR3 is TGTGCCAGCACCCCTGGGCAATCGGCTAATGAAAAACTGTTTTTT.

The V call is TRBV7-2, the J call TRBJ1-6, with D unclear. V lost 2 bases and J 9 bases, leaving 17 bases between the germline ends. CDR1 is SGHTA, CDR2 FQGNSA, per germline. The CDR3 covers 16 residues. CDR3 protein: CASSLKKFGSSSPLHF. The CDR3 DNA sequence: TGTGCCAGCAGCTTAAAGAAGTTCGGTTCTAGTTCACCCCTCCACTTT.

The genes are TRBV6-6 and TRBJ1-2; D is unclear. Trimming took 6 bases from V and 4 from J, leaving 12 bases between them. CDR3 size: 13 residues. Germline V gene data show CDR1 as MNHNY and CDR2 as SVGAGI (reference sequence). The CDR3 region has the DNA TGTGCCAGCAGCGGCGGGTCAGCCTATGGCTACACCTTC. This translates into CASSGGSAYGYTF.

V gene TRBV5-1 combines with J gene TRBJ2-5, with 9 bases lining up with TRBD2. The CDR3 has 15 residues. Germline CDR1 and CDR2: SGHRS and YFSETQ. V was pared by 2 bases and J by 3 bases, with 5 bases of the junction left unmatched. CDR3 amino acids: CASSFSGGLEETQYF. CDR3 nucleotides: TGCGCCAGCAGCTTTAGCGGGGGTTTAGAAGAGACCCAGTACTTC.

The CDR3 loop reads CASSLTWDRDIYEQYF. The DNA for the CDR3 is TGTGCCAGCAGCTTAACCTGGGACAGGGATATTTACGAGCAGTACTTC. The genes are TRBV7-3 and TRBJ2-7; TRBD1 agrees at 9 bases. Per the germline V gene, CDR1 is SGHTA and CDR2 is FQGTGA. V was pared by 0 bases and J by 4 bases, with 7 bases of the junction left unmatched. The CDR3 runs to 16 residues.

This CDR3 is CASSSPGPPYEQYF. CDR3 bases: TGTGCCAGCAGCTCACCGGGACCTCCCTACGAGCAGTACTTC. The chain employs TRBV7-9 and TRBJ2-7; perhaps D is TRBD1 or TRBD2 (5 bases each). Trimming took off 4 bases at V and 2 bases at J, with 12 bases between the two ends. Germline CDR1 and CDR2: SEHNR and FQNEAQ (reference sequence). The CDR3 is made up of 14 amino acids.

The chain couples TRBV18 to TRBJ2-3; TRBD2 is a possible D gene (5 bases). CDR3 length: 13 residues. V gave up 4 bases and J gave up 4 bases, with 9 bases separating them. Germline CDR1 is KGHSH and CDR2 is LQKENI. CDR3 loop: CASSREWSDTQYF. CDR3 DNA sequence: TGTGCCAGCTCACGGGAGTGGTCAGATACGCAGTATTTT.

The chain is built from TRBV4-3 and TRBJ2-1, with a tentative D call TRBD2 (7 bases). Germline V gene data show CDR1 as LGHNA and CDR2 as YSLEER. The CDR3 runs to 16 residues. The V end was cut by 4 bases, the J end by 5 bases, with 18 bases between. The CDR3 region has the DNA TGCGCCAGCAGCCGGATACTAGCGAAGGGGGACAATGAGCAGTTCTTC. It is translated as CASSRILAKGDNEQFF.